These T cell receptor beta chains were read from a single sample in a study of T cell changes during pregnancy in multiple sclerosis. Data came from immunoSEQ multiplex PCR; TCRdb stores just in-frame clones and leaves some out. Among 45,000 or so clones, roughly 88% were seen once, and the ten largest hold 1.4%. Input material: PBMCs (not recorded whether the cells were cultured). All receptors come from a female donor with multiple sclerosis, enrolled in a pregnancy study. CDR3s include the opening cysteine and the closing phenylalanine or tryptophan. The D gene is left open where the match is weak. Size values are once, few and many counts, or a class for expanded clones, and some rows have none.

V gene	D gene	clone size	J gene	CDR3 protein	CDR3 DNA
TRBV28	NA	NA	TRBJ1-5	CASRPDRYKPQHF	TGTGCCAGCAGGCCCGACAGGTACAAGCCCCAGCATTTT
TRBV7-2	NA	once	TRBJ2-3	CASSLTDTQYF	TGTGCCAGCAGCTTGACAGATACGCAGTATTTT
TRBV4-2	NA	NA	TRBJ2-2	CASSHVYIRGGGPRELFF	TGTGCCAGCAGCCACGTTTATATCAGGGGGGGAGGTCCCCGGGAGCTGTTTTTT
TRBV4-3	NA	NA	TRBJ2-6	CASSQDIATGANVLTF	TGCGCCAGCAGCCAAGATATAGCGACTGGGGCCAACGTCCTGACTTTC
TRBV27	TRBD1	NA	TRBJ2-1	CATARTGQYNEQFF	TGTGCCACCGCCCGGACAGGGCAATACAATGAGCAGTTCTTC
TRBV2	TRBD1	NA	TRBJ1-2	CASSERGGGSHDYGYTF	TGTGCCAGCAGTGAAAGAGGAGGGGGCTCCCATGACTATGGCTACACCTTC
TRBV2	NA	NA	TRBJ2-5	CASRSEGETQYF	TGTGCCAGCAGGTCGGAGGGAGAGACCCAGTACTTC
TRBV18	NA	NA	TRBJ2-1	CASSPQGYNEQFF	TGTGCCAGCTCACCCCAGGGCTACAATGAGCAGTTCTTC
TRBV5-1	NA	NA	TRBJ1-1	CASSGSPTVMNTEAFF	TGCGCCAGCAGCGGATCACCCACGGTAATGAACACTGAAGCTTTCTTT
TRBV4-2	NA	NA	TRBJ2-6	CASSPEGGSGANVLTF	TGTGCCAGCAGCCCAGAAGGGGGATCTGGGGCCAACGTCCTGACTTTC
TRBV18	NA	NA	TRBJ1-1	CASSPRRDADTEAFF	TGTGCCAGCTCACCAAGGCGGGACGCGGACACTGAAGCTTTCTTT
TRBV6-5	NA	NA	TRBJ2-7	CASSAREDPPYEQYF	TGTGCCAGCAGTGCTCGTGAGGACCCCCCCTACGAGCAGTACTTC
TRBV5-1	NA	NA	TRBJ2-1	CASSPQTGAYNEQFF	TGCGCCAGCAGCCCCCAGACTGGGGCCTACAATGAGCAGTTCTTC
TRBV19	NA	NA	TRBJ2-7	CASSADSYEQYF	TGTGCCAGTAGTGCGGACAGCTACGAGCAGTACTTC
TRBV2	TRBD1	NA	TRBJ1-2	CASSPGTGGYGYTF	TGTGCCAGCAGTCCCGGGACAGGGGGCTATGGCTACACCTTC
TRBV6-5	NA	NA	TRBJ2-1	CASSLGAGIEEQFF	TGTGCCAGCAGTCTAGGGGCAGGGATAGAGGAGCAGTTCTTC
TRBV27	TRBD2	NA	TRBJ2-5	CASSFWREGHGETQYF	TGTGCCAGCAGTTTCTGGCGGGAGGGCCATGGGGAGACCCAGTACTTC
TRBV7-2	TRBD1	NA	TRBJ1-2	CASSYDRGTHYGYTF	TGTGCCAGCAGCTACGACAGGGGGACCCACTATGGCTACACCTTC
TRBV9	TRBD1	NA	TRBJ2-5	CASSPWDSEETQYF	TGTGCCAGCAGCCCCTGGGACAGTGAAGAGACCCAGTACTTC
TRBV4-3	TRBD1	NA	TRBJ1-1	CASSQRRQGPTEAFF	TGCGCCAGCAGCCAACGTAGACAGGGCCCCACTGAAGCTTTCTTT
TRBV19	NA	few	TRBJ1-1	CASNEVGKNTEAFF	TGTGCCAGTAATGAGGTGGGAAAGAACACTGAAGCTTTCTTT
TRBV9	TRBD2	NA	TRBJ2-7	CASSVGLAGVLPYEQYF	TGTGCCAGCAGCGTAGGACTAGCGGGAGTTCTCCCCTACGAGCAGTACTTC
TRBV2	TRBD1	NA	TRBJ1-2	CASSDLTGGSGYTF	TGTGCCAGCAGTGATTTGACAGGGGGCTCCGGCTACACCTTC
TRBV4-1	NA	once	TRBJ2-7	CASSPLDSARSYEQYF	TGCGCCAGCAGCCCCTTAGACAGTGCAAGATCCTACGAGCAGTACTTC
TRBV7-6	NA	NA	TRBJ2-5	CASSISPAETQYF	TGTGCCAGCAGCATATCCCCTGCTGAGACCCAGTACTTC
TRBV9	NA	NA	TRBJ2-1	CASSATTSWSYNEQFF	TGTGCCAGCAGCGCAACGACTAGTTGGTCCTACAATGAGCAGTTCTTC
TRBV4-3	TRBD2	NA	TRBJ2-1	CASSPHLAGGPEEQFF	TGCGCCAGCAGCCCCCACCTAGCGGGAGGGCCGGAAGAGCAGTTCTTC
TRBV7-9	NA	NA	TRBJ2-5	CASSLGQGREETQYF	TGTGCCAGCAGCTTAGGTCAGGGAAGGGAAGAGACCCAGTACTTC
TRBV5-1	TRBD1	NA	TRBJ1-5	CASPVGGQVGQPQHF	TGCGCCAGCCCTGTTGGGGGACAGGTTGGTCAGCCCCAGCATTTT
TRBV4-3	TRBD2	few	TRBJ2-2	CASSQDPGGFANTGELFF	TGCGCCAGCAGCCAAGATCCGGGGGGGTTCGCGAACACCGGGGAGCTGTTTTTT
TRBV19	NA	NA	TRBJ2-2	CASSRTFNTGELFF	TGTGCCAGTAGTAGGACCTTCAACACCGGGGAGCTGTTTTTT
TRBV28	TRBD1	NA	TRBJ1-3	CASSSRDRSSGNTIYF	TGTGCCAGCAGTTCCCGGGACAGAAGCTCTGGAAACACCATATATTTT
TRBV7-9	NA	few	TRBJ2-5	CAGGRHQETQYF	TGTGCCGGGGGACGGCACCAAGAGACCCAGTACTTC
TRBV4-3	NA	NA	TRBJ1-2	CASSQDSRGPYGYTF	TGCGCCAGCAGCCAAGATAGTCGGGGACCCTATGGCTACACCTTC
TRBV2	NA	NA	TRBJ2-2	CASSEHIDGGELFF	TGTGCCAGCAGTGAACACATTGACGGCGGGGAGCTGTTTTTT
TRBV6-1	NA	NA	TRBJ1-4	CASSADLTNEKLFF	TGTGCCAGCAGTGCGGATCTAACTAATGAAAAACTGTTTTTT
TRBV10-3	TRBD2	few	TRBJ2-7	CAISEEWSGSSYEQYF	TGTGCCATCAGTGAGGAGTGGAGCGGGAGCTCCTACGAGCAGTACTTC
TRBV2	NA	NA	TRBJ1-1	CASSRPGQSNEAFF	TGTGCCAGCAGTCGACCCGGACAGTCTAATGAAGCTTTCTTT
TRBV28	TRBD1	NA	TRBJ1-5	CASSLGGQGPDQPQHF	TGTGCCAGCAGTTTGGGCGGACAGGGACCGGATCAGCCCCAGCATTTT
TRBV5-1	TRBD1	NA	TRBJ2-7	CASSFSGQGYEQYF	TGCGCCAGCAGCTTCTCGGGACAGGGTTACGAGCAGTACTTC
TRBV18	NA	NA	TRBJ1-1	CASSPPGGGLNTEAFF	TGTGCCAGCTCACCACCGGGAGGGGGATTGAACACTGAAGCTTTCTTT
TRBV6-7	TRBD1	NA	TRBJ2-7	CASSDRASDFYEQYF	TGTGCCAGCAGTGACAGGGCGTCGGATTTTTACGAGCAGTACTTC
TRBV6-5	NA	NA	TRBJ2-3	CASSAQGSDTQYF	TGTGCCAGCAGTGCCCAGGGATCAGATACGCAGTATTTT
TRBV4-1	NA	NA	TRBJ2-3	CANRKLFTDTQYF	TGCGCCAACAGAAAGCTTTTCACAGATACGCAGTATTTT